The entry below describes one TCR beta chain. Treatment in this sample: oral pan-JAK inhibitor, 5-10 mg twice daily. The sample is drawn from a study of CD8+ T cells in alopecia areata. The authors extracted RNA and reverse transcribed it into cDNA as the sequencing template. Measured with immunoSEQ multiplex PCR; TCRdb has only the in-frame clones, and not every one. This sample has about 180,000 clones, with around half found just once. The CDR3 length is 12 residues. Germline V gene lookup returns CDR1 SGHRS and CDR2 YFSETQ. V shed 0 bases and J shed 10 bases, with 10 bases lying between them. The sequencing here drew on CD8+ T cells sorted from blood, taken at week 24, from a patient treated with tofacitinib. The gene calls are TRBV5-1 and TRBJ1-1, with D possibly matching TRBD1 (5 bases). This TCR was recovered from a human donor with alopecia areata. The CDR3 DNA reads TGCGCCAGCAGCTTGGAAGGGACCGGAGCTTTCTTT. This encodes CASSLEGTGAFF.